This T cell receptor (beta chain) was identified in a study of PD-L1 blockade in urothelial cancer. Profiled with immunoSEQ multiplex PCR; TCRdb holds only in-frame clones, not every one. The data contain 35,000 or so clones, more than 75% of them singletons. Germline values: CDR1 SGHTA, CDR2 FQGNSA. The CDR3 is 15 residues long. The trim removed 4 bases at V and 1 base at J, leaving 4 bases unmatched. Time point described: peripheral blood 6 weeks after treatment start. The sample in question was PBMCs, obtained around atezolizumab (anti-PD-L1) treatment. V is TRBV7-2 and J is TRBJ2-1; 7 nucleotides match TRBD1. The sequence derives from a man in his forties or fifties with urothelial cancer. In nucleotides, the CDR3 is TGTGCCAGCAGCTCCTCAGGGGGTTCCTACAATGAGCAGTTCTTC. It translates to CASSSSGGSYNEQFF.